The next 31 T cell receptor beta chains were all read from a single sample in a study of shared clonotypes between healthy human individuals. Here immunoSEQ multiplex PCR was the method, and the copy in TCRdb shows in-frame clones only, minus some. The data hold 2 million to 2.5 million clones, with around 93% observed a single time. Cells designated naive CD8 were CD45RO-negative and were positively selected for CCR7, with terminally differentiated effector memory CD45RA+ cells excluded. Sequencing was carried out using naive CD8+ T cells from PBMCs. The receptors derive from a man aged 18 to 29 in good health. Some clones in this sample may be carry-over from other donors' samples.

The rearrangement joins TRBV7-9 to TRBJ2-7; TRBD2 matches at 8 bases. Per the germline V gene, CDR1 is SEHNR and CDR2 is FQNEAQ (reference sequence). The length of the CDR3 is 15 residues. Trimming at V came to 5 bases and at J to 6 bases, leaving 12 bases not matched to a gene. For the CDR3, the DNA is TGTGCCAGCAGCCCCCGACTAGCGCAAGGACTCGAGCAGTACTTC. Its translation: CASSPRLAQGLEQYF.

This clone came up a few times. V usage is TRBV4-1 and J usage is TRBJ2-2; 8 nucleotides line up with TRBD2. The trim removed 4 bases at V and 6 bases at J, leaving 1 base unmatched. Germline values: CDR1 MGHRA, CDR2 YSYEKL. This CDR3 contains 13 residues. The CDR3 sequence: CASSLREAGELFF. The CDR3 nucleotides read TGCGCCAGCAGCCTGCGGGAGGCCGGGGAGCTGTTTTTT.

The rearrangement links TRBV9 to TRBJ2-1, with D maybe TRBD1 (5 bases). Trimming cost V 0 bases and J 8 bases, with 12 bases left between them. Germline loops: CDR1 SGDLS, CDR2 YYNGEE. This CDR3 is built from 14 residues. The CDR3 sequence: CASSVEGAWDEQFF. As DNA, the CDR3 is TGTGCCAGCAGCGTAGAAGGGGCCTGGGATGAGCAGTTCTTC.

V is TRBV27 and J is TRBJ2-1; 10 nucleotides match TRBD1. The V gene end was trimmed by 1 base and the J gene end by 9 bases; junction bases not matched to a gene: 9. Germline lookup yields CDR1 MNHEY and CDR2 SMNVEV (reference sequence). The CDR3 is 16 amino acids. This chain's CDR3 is CASSLLLGQGYAEQFF. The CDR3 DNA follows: TGTGCCAGCAGTTTATTGTTGGGACAGGGGTATGCTGAGCAGTTCTTC.

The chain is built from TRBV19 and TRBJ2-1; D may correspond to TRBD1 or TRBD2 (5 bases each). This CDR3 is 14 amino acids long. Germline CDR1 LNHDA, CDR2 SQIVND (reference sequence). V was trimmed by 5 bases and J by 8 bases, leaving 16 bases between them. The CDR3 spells CASSLPGRGYEQFF. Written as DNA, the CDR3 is TGTGCCAGTAGTCTACCGGGACGTGGATATGAGCAGTTCTTC.

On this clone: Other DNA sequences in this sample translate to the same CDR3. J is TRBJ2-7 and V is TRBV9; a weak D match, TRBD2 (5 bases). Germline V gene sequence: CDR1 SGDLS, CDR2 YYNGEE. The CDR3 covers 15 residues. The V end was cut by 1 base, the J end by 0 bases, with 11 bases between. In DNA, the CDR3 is TGTGCCAGCAGCGTAAGCGGCGGGCCCTCCTACGAGCAGTACTTC. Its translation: CASSVSGGPSYEQYF.

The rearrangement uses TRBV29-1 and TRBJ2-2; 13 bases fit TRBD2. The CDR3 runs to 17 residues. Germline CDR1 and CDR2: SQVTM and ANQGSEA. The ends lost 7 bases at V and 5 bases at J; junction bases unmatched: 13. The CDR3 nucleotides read TGCAGCGCCCTTGACTGGACTAGCGGGAGACTTACCGGGGAGCTGTTTTTT. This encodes CSALDWTSGRLTGELFF.

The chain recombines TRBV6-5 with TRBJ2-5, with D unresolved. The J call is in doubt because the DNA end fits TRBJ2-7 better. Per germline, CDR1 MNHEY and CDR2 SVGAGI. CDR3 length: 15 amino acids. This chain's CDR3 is CASSYSGRRSYEQYF. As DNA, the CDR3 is TGTGCCAGCAGTTACTCGGGAAGACGGTCCTACGAGCAGTACTTC.

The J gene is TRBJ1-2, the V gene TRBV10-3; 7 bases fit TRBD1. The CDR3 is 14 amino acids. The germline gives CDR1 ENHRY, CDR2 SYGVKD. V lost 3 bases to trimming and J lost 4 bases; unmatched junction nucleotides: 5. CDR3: CAISDGTVIYGYTF. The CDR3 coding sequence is TGTGCCATCAGTGATGGGACAGTGATCTATGGCTACACCTTC.

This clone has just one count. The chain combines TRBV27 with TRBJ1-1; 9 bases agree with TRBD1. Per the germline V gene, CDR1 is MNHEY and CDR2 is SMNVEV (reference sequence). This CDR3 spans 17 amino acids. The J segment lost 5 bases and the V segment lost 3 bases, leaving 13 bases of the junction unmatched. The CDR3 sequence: CASSLPPGTGWVTEAFF. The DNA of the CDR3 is TGTGCCAGCAGTTTGCCCCCCGGGACAGGGTGGGTGACTGAAGCTTTCTTT.

CDR3 bases: TGCGCCAGCAGCCGGGAGGAGGGAGACACTGAAGCTTTCTTT. This gives the protein CASSREEGDTEAFF. The chain has TRBV4-3 and TRBJ1-1; D ambiguous. Germline-derived CDR1 and CDR2 are LGHNA and YSLEER. Trimming took 4 bases from V and 3 from J, leaving 12 bases between them. This CDR3 has 14 amino acids.

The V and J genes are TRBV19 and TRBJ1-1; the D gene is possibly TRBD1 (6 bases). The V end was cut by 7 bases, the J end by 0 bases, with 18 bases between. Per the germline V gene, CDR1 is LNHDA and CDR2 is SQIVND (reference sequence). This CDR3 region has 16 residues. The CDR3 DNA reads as TGTGCCAGTACCCCTGGGGGGGGGCTAATGAACACTGAAGCTTTCTTT. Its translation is CASTPGGGLMNTEAFF. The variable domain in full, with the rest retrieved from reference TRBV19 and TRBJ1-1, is DGGITQSPKYLFRKEGQNVTLSCEQNLNHDAMYWYRQDPGQGLRLIYYSQIVNDFQKGDIAEGYSVSREKKESFPLTVTSAQKNPTAFYLCASTPGGGLMNTEAFFGQGTRLTVV.

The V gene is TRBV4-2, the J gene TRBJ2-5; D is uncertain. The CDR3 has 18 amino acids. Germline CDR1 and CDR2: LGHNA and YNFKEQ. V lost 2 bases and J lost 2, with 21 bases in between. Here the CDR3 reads CASSQKVRTQRLQETQYF. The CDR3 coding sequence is TGTGCCAGCAGCCAAAAAGTGCGCACCCAAAGACTGCAAGAGACCCAGTACTTC.

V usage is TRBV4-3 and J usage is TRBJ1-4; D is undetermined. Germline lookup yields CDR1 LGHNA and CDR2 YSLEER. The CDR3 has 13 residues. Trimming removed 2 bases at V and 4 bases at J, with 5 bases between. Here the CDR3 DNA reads TGCGCCAGCAGCCAATTGGGTAATGAAAAACTGTTTTTT. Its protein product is CASSQLGNEKLFF.

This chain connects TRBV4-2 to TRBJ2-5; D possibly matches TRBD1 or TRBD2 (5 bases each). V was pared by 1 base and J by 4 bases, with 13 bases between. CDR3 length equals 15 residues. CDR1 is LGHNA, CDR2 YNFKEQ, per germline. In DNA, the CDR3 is TGTGCCAGCAGCCAAGGGCAGCAGAGGGGAGAGACCCAGTACTTC. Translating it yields CASSQGQQRGETQYF.

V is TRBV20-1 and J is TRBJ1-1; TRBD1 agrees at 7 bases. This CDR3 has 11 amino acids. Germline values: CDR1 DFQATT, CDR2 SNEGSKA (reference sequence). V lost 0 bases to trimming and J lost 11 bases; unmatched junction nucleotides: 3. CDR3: CSAREVRGAFF. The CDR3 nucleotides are TGCAGTGCTAGAGAGGTCAGGGGGGCTTTCTTT.

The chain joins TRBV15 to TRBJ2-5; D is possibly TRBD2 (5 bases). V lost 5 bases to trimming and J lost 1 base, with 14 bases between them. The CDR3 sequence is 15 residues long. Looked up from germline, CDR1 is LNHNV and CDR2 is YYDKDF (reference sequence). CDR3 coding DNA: TGTGCCACCAGCCGCGGGTCCCGAGGCCAAGAGACCCAGTACTTC. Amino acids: CATSRGSRGQETQYF.

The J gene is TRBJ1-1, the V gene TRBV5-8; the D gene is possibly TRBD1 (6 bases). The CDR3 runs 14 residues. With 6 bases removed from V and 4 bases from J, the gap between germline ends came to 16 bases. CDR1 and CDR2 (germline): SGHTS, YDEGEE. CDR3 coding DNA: TGTGCCAGCACCCTTGAGGGGGGCCCCACTGAAGCTTTCTTT. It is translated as CASTLEGGPTEAFF.

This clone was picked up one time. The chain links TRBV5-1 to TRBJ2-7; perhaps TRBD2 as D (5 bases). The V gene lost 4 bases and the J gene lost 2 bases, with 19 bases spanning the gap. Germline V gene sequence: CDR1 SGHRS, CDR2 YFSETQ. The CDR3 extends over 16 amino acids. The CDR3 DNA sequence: TGCGCCAGCAGCGTGGACCCATGGACTGACCCCTACGAGCAGTACTTC. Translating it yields CASSVDPWTDPYEQYF.

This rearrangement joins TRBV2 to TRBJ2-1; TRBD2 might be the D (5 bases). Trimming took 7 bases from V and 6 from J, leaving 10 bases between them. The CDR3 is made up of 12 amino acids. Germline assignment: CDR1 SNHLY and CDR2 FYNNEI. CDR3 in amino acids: CASNLRGNEQFF. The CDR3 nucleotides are TGTGCCAGCAACCTCCGGGGCAATGAGCAGTTCTTC.

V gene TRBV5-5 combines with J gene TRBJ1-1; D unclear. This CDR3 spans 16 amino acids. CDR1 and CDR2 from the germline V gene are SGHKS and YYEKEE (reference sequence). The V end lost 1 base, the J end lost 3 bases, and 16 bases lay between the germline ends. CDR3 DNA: TGTGCCAGCAGCTTGAACGCCCCCGGGTTCGACACTGAAGCTTTCTTT. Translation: CASSLNAPGFDTEAFF.

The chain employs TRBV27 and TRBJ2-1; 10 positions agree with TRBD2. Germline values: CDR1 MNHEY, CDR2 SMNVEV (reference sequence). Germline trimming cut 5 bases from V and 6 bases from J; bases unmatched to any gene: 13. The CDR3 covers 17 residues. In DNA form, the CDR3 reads TGTGCCAGCAGTCCCTCGACCGAGCGGGAGGGCGGCAATGAGCAGTTCTTC. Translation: CASSPSTEREGGNEQFF.

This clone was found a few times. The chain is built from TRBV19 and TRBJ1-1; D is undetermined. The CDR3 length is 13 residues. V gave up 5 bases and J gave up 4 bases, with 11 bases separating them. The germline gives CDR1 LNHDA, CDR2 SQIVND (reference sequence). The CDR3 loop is CASSADTRTEAFF. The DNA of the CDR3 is TGTGCCAGTAGTGCAGACACCCGCACTGAAGCTTTCTTT.

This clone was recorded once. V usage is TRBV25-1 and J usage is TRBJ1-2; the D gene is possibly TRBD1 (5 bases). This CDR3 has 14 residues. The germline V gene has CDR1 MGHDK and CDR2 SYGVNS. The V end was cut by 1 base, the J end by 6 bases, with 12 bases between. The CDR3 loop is CASSELIQGNGYTF. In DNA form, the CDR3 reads TGTGCCAGCAGTGAATTGATCCAGGGAAATGGCTACACCTTC.

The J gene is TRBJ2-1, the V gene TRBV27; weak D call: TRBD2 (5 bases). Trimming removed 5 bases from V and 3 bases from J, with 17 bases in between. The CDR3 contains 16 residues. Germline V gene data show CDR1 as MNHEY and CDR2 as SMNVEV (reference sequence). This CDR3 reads CASSPSSGMIYNEQFF. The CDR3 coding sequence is TGTGCCAGCAGTCCCTCGAGCGGTATGATCTACAATGAGCAGTTCTTC.

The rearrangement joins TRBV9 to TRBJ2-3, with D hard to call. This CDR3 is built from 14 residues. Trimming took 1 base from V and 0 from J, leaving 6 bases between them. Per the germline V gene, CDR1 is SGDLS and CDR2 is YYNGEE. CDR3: CASSVFGSTDTQYF. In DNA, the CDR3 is TGTGCCAGCAGCGTATTCGGGAGCACAGATACGCAGTATTTT.

CDR3 nucleotide sequence: TGTGCCATCAGTGGTCCGGGAGGAAACAATGAGCAGTTCTTC. Residues: CAISGPGGNNEQFF. This chain uses TRBV10-3 with TRBJ2-1; TRBD2 aligns across 7 bases. The V gene's germline CDR1 is ENHRY and CDR2 SYGVKD. The CDR3 runs 14 residues. The ends lost 4 bases at V and 5 bases at J; junction bases unmatched: 5.

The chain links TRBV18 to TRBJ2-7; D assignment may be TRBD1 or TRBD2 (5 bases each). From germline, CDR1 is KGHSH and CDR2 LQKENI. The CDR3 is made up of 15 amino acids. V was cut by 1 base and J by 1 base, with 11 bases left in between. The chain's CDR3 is CASSPRDGKSYEQYF. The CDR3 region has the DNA TGTGCCAGCTCACCACGGGACGGAAAATCCTACGAGCAGTACTTC. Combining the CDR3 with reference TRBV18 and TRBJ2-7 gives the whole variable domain NAGVMQNPRHLVRRRGQEARLRCSPMKGHSHVYWYRQLPEEGLKFMVYLQKENIIDESGMPKERFSAEFPKEGPSILRIQQVVRGDSAAYFCASSPRDGKSYEQYFGPGTRLTVT.

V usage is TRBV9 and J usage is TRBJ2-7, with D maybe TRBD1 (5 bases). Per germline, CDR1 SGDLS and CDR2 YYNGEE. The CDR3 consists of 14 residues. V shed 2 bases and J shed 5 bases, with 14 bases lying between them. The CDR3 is CASSVFGQGNEQYF. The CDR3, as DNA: TGTGCCAGCAGCGTCTTTGGTCAGGGTAACGAGCAGTACTTC.

In nucleotides, the CDR3 is TGCGCCAGCAGATCGACAGGGCGCGCGTCGAGTTCCTACAATGAGCAGTTCTTC. Translated, it gives CASRSTGRASSSYNEQFF. The chain uses TRBV4-1 and TRBJ2-1, with 7 bases lining up with TRBD1. Unmatched junction bases numbered 15, after V lost 6 bases and J lost 1 base. Germline values: CDR1 MGHRA, CDR2 YSYEKL. CDR3 length: 18 residues.

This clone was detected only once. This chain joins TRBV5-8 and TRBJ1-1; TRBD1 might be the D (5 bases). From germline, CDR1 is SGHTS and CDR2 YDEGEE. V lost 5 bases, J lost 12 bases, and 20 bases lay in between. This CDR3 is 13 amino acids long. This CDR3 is CASSYLSGGEPFF. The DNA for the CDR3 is TGTGCCAGCAGTTATTTGAGCGGAGGGGAACCTTTCTTT.